The 26 T cell receptor beta chains reported below all come from one sample, sequenced in a study of cytomegalovirus exposure and HLA in healthy donors (dated by TCRdb to about 2017). Libraries were made using the immunoSEQ multiplex PCR assay. For the multiplex PCR, a mixture combining 60 forward primers for TCR Vbeta segments and 13 reverse primers for TCR Jbeta segments was used. Held by TCRdb, this immuneACCESS table contains in-frame sequences only and omits some clones. Under half of the omission traces to an unresolved V gene where checked; the cause of the rest is unknown. The sample yields about 130,000 clones; less than 85% were counted once. The ten largest clones capture roughly 20% of the sample. Sequences were obtained from PBMCs. Source of these receptors: a man aged 18 to 30 in good health and CMV-seropositive.

The V and J genes are TRBV18 and TRBJ1-2; D gene ambiguous. The CDR3 has 14 residues. The germline V gene encodes CDR1 KGHSH and CDR2 LQKENI. V was trimmed by 6 bases and J by 7 bases, leaving 18 bases between them. CDR3 sequence reads: CASSTGLSQGGYTF. In DNA, the CDR3 is TGTGCCAGCTCGACGGGATTATCCCAAGGTGGCTACACCTTC.

The genes are TRBV5-5 and TRBJ1-1; 7 bases fit TRBD1. Germline V gene data show CDR1 as SGHKS and CDR2 as YYEKEE (reference sequence). The V segment lost 3 bases and the J segment 3 bases; nucleotides outside the gene matches: 14. The CDR3 has 17 amino acids. The CDR3 coding sequence is TGTGCCAGCAGCTCCACGGGAGGGGGCCTGGTGGACACTGAAGCTTTCTTT. It translates to CASSSTGGGLVDTEAFF.

The gene calls are TRBV4-2 and TRBJ1-2; 7 bases align to TRBD1. V dropped 6 bases and J dropped 2; count of bases not matched to a gene: 9. The CDR3 has 15 residues. Germline assignment: CDR1 LGHNA and CDR2 YNFKEQ. Written as DNA, the CDR3 is TGTGCCAGCAGACCCCCGGGACAGCAGAACTATGGCTACACCTTC. It encodes CASRPPGQQNYGYTF.

This clone came up once. The chain recombines TRBV5-6 with TRBJ2-1; possibly TRBD2 for D (5 bases). Germline V CDR1 and CDR2: SGHDT, YYEEEE. The CDR3 is 15 amino acids. V was shortened by 0 bases and J by 7 bases, with 14 bases between the two germline ends. CDR3 amino acids: CASSLAGYRGNEQFF. As DNA, the CDR3 is TGTGCCAGCAGCTTGGCCGGGTACAGAGGGAATGAGCAGTTCTTC.

V usage is TRBV30 and J usage is TRBJ2-2; TRBD1 is a possible D gene (5 bases). With 1 base removed from V and 1 base from J, the gap between germline ends came to 10 bases. From germline, CDR1 is GTSNPN and CDR2 SVGIG (reference sequence). This CDR3 comprises 15 residues. This CDR3 reads CAWSELTGNTGELFF. The CDR3 nucleotides read TGTGCCTGGAGTGAGCTAACAGGGAACACCGGGGAGCTGTTTTTT.

The chain is built from TRBV5-6 and TRBJ1-1; maybe TRBD1 (5 bases). Trimming stripped 4 bases from V and 5 bases from J, with 15 bases between. CDR3 length: 14 amino acids. In germline, CDR1 is SGHDT, CDR2 YYEEEE. Here the CDR3 reads CASSPLGGGTEAFF. CDR3 in DNA: TGTGCCAGCAGCCCCTTGGGGGGGGGTACTGAAGCTTTCTTT.

Written as DNA, the CDR3 is TGTGCCAGCAGAACAGGGTCTGCCTATGGCTACACCTTC. Translated: CASRTGSAYGYTF. The rearrangement links TRBV6-5 to TRBJ1-2, with D tentatively TRBD1 (6 bases). The CDR3 is 13 residues long. The V gene lost 6 bases and the J gene lost 4 bases, with 12 bases spanning the gap. Germline CDR1 is MNHEY and CDR2 is SVGAGI.

J is TRBJ1-4 and V is TRBV7-9; 11 bases map to TRBD1. J lost 7 bases, V lost 4 bases, and 14 bases had no gene match. Looked up from germline, CDR1 is SEHNR and CDR2 is FQNEAQ (reference sequence). CDR3 length: 18 amino acids. The chain's CDR3 is CASSSLPGQGGESEKLFF. The CDR3 DNA reads as TGTGCCAGCAGCTCCCTTCCGGGACAGGGGGGGGAGAGTGAAAAACTGTTTTTT.

J is TRBJ1-1 and V is TRBV6-5; TRBD1 matches 7 bases. CDR3 length: 14 amino acids. The V segment lost 5 bases and the J segment 4 bases; nucleotides outside the gene matches: 7. Per the germline V gene, CDR1 is MNHEY and CDR2 is SVGAGI. The CDR3 region is CASSGMTGLTEAFF. The CDR3 DNA follows: TGTGCCAGCAGTGGAATGACAGGGCTCACTGAAGCTTTCTTT.

The chain carries TRBV13 and TRBJ2-7, with TRBD2 identical over 7 bases. V was clipped by 5 bases and J by 2 bases; unmatched bases: 3. The CDR3 sequence is 13 residues long. Germline V CDR1 and CDR2: PRHDT, FYEKMQ (reference sequence). CDR3 sequence: CASSTSAAYEQYF. The CDR3 nucleotides read TGTGCCAGCAGCACTAGCGCCGCCTACGAGCAGTACTTC. Filled out from reference TRBV13 and TRBJ2-7, the complete variable domain reads AAGVIQSPRHLIKEKRETATLKCYPIPRHDTVYWYQQGPGQDPQFLISFYEKMQSDKGSIPDRFSAQQFSDYHSELNMSSLELGDSALYFCASSTSAAYEQYFGPGTRLTVT.

The J gene is TRBJ1-1, the V gene TRBV5-4, with D hard to call. Trimming stripped 4 bases from V and 4 bases from J, with 14 bases between. The CDR3 length is 14 residues. CDR1 is SGHNT, CDR2 YYREEE, per germline (reference sequence). The CDR3 protein is CASSLGGEATEAFF. As DNA, the CDR3 is TGTGCCAGCAGCCTGGGTGGAGAGGCCACTGAAGCTTTCTTT.

This clone was recorded once. The V call is TRBV10-1, the J call TRBJ1-1; 8 bases agree with TRBD1. CDR1 is WNHNN, CDR2 SYGVQD, per germline (reference sequence). The junction had 7 bases not matched to a gene; V was cut back by 7 bases and J by 3 bases. The CDR3 contains 14 residues. The CDR3 protein is CASTDRGVDTEAFF. The CDR3 bases are TGCGCCAGCACAGACAGGGGAGTGGACACTGAAGCTTTCTTT.

The chain joins TRBV5-1 to TRBJ2-3, with 7 nucleotides matching TRBD2. Looked up from germline, CDR1 is SGHRS and CDR2 is YFSETQ. V was clipped by 4 bases and J by 4 bases; unmatched bases: 6. CDR3 length: 14 amino acids. The CDR3 coding sequence is TGCGCCAGCAGCGATGGTGGGGGGGCAGATACGCAGTATTTT. Translation: CASSDGGGADTQYF.

The chain uses TRBV19 and TRBJ2-7; possible D gene TRBD1, 5 bases. The germline V gene has CDR1 LNHDA and CDR2 SQIVND (reference sequence). Trimming shortened V by 3 bases and J by 3 bases, and 12 bases separated the two germline ends. The CDR3 has 14 amino acids. This CDR3 is CASSIPGPIYEQYF. Here the CDR3 DNA reads TGTGCCAGTAGTATCCCAGGGCCCATCTACGAGCAGTACTTC.

This clone was seen a single time. The chain joins TRBV7-2 to TRBJ1-5; TRBD1 matches 9 bases. Germline trimming cut 5 bases from V and 2 bases from J; bases unmatched to any gene: 7. This CDR3 has 16 amino acids. Looked up from germline, CDR1 is SGHTA and CDR2 is FQGNSA. The CDR3 loop reads CASSQNRGLGNQPQHF. DNA of the CDR3: TGTGCCAGCAGCCAAAACAGGGGGCTGGGCAATCAGCCCCAGCATTTT.

The CDR3 bases are TGTGCCAGCAGACCCACAGGGGAGGAGGAAAAACTGTTTTTT. Translated, it gives CASRPTGEEEKLFF. The chain carries TRBV6-5 and TRBJ1-4, with 7 positions matching TRBD1. The CDR3 consists of 14 residues. Germline values: CDR1 MNHEY, CDR2 SVGAGI. The junction had 9 bases not matched to a gene; V was cut back by 6 bases and J by 8 bases.

V is TRBV11-2 and J is TRBJ2-7, with D possibly being TRBD1 (6 bases). V lost 6 bases and J 10 bases, leaving 19 bases between the germline ends. This CDR3 contains 13 residues. The germline CDR1 and CDR2 sequences are SGHAT and FQNNGV. CDR3 protein: CASSPPDRLHQYF. In nucleotides, the CDR3 is TGTGCCAGCAGTCCCCCGGACAGACTGCATCAGTACTTC. Full variable domain (rest looked up from reference TRBV11-2 and TRBJ2-7): EAGVAQSPRYKIIEKRQSVAFWCNPISGHATLYWYQQILGQGPKLLIQFQNNGVVDDSQLPKDRFSAERLKGVDSTLKIQPAKLEDSAVYLCASSPPDRLHQYFGPGTRLTVT.

The chain recombines TRBV12-5 with TRBJ1-1, with 7 bases aligning to TRBD1. Trimming at V came to 1 base and at J to 6 bases, leaving 2 bases not matched to a gene. This CDR3 spans 13 amino acids. The germline V gene encodes CDR1 LGHNT and CDR2 FRNRAP. As DNA, the CDR3 is TGTGCTAGTGGTTTGGACAGGGGTTCTGAAGCTTTCTTT. It encodes CASGLDRGSEAFF.

The chain links TRBV9 to TRBJ2-1; D possibly corresponds to TRBD2 (6 bases). This CDR3 is 16 amino acids long. Germline-derived CDR1 and CDR2 are SGDLS and YYNGEE. The ends were cut back, 0 bases at V and 4 bases at J, with 14 bases in the middle. CDR3 in DNA: TGTGCCAGCAGCGTAGTCCCGGCAGCGGGTTACAATGAGCAGTTCTTC. Translating gives CASSVVPAAGYNEQFF.

The chain has TRBV10-3 and TRBJ2-5; 7 bases are shared with TRBD1. V lost 3 bases and J lost 2; bases outside the gene matches: 6. Germline assignment: CDR1 ENHRY and CDR2 SYGVKD. The CDR3 is 15 amino acids. The CDR3 sequence: CAISEKSGGQETQYF. The CDR3 DNA reads as TGTGCCATCAGTGAAAAATCAGGGGGTCAAGAGACCCAGTACTTC.

This clone was seen once. The V call is TRBV9, the J call TRBJ1-3; no reliable D call. V was shortened by 0 bases and J by 2 bases, with 9 bases between the two germline ends. Per germline, CDR1 SGDLS and CDR2 YYNGEE. The CDR3 sequence is 15 residues long. This chain's CDR3 is CASSVVGSPGNTIYF. The CDR3 DNA is TGTGCCAGCAGCGTAGTGGGGAGCCCTGGAAACACCATATATTTT.

The V gene is TRBV13, the J gene TRBJ2-3, with TRBD2 identical over 9 bases. The germline V gene encodes CDR1 PRHDT and CDR2 FYEKMQ (reference sequence). The J segment lost 4 bases and the V segment lost 0 bases, leaving 5 bases of the junction unmatched. The CDR3 sequence is 16 residues long. The chain's CDR3 is CASSLGLAGIADTQYF. The DNA of the CDR3 is TGTGCCAGCAGCTTAGGGCTAGCGGGGATCGCAGATACGCAGTATTTT.

CDR3 in DNA: TGTGCCAGTAGTTCTTCTCTACCGGGAAACACTGAAGCTTTCTTT. Its translation: CASSSSLPGNTEAFF. The chain carries TRBV19 and TRBJ1-1; D is undetermined. The ends were cut back, 5 bases at V and 2 bases at J, with 15 bases in the middle. CDR3 length: 15 residues. Per the germline V gene, CDR1 is LNHDA and CDR2 is SQIVND (reference sequence).

V usage is TRBV5-4 and J usage is TRBJ2-3; maybe TRBD1 (5 bases). Germline CDR1 reads SGHNT; CDR2 reads YYREEE (reference sequence). The CDR3 runs 13 residues. V lost 5 bases and J lost 3, with 10 bases in between. CDR3 residues: CASSSTGTDTQYF. Written as DNA, the CDR3 is TGTGCCAGCAGTTCAACAGGTACAGATACGCAGTATTTT.

CDR3: CASTQKWSGGVLREQYF. CDR3 bases: TGTGCCAGTACTCAAAAGTGGTCAGGGGGAGTCTTACGCGAGCAGTACTTC. V is TRBV19 and J is TRBJ2-7, with 7 nucleotides matching TRBD1. The CDR3 totals 17 residues. Germline V gene data show CDR1 as LNHDA and CDR2 as SQIVND (reference sequence). Trimming removed 7 bases from V and 6 bases from J; junction bases left unmatched: 21.

The rearrangement uses TRBV6-6 and TRBJ2-7; D is perhaps TRBD1 (6 bases). V dropped 8 bases and J dropped 1 base, with 15 bases sitting between them. CDR1 is MNHNY and CDR2 is SVGAGI in the germline V gene (reference sequence). CDR3 length: 14 amino acids. CDR3 DNA sequence: TGTGCCAGCGCTTTCGAGAGGGGGTCCTACGAGCAGTACTTC. This translates into CASAFERGSYEQYF.